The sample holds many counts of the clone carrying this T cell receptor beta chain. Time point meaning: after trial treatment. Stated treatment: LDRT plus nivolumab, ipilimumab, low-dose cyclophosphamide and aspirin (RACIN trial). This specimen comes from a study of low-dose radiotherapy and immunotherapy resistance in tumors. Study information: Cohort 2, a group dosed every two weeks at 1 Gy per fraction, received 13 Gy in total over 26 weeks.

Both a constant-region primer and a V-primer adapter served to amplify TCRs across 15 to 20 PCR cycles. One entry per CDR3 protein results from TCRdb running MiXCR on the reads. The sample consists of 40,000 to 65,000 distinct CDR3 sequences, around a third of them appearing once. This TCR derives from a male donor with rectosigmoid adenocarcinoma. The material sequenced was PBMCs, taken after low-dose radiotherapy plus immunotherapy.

The CDR3: CASSPRQTSNTEAFF. The CDR3 region has the DNA TGTGCCAGCAGCCCTCGACAGACTTCGAACACTGAAGCTTTCTTT. The rearrangement uses TRBV7-2 and TRBJ1-1, with D perhaps matching TRBD1 (5 bases). This CDR3 is built from 15 residues. The germline V gene encodes CDR1 SGHTA and CDR2 FQGNSA. Trimming pared 5 bases from V and 1 base from J, leaving 14 bases between.